Shown below are 10 T cell receptor beta chains from a single sample sequenced in a study of CD8+ T cells in alopecia areata. RNA extraction and reverse transcription yielded cDNA as sequencing template. Repertoires were generated with immunoSEQ multiplex PCR, while TCRdb's copy carries only in-frame clones and drops some. The data hold under 250,000 clones, with roughly 56% observed a single time. As for treatment: oral pan-JAK inhibitor, 5-10 mg twice daily. The specimen comprised CD4+ T cells sorted from blood, sampled at week 4, from a patient treated with tofacitinib. The receptor set was obtained from a human donor with alopecia areata.

The CDR3 bases are TGTGCCAGCAGCTCCGACAGGGGCATGAACGAGCAGTACTTC. Its translation: CASSSDRGMNEQYF. The chain has TRBV7-8 and TRBJ2-7; 8 bases line up with TRBD1. CDR1 and CDR2 (germline): SGHVS, FQNEAQ. This CDR3 comprises 14 residues. After removal of 4 bases from V and 5 bases from J, the junction contained 7 bases not matched to a gene.

Ten or more counts support this clone. This chain joins TRBV14 and TRBJ1-3, with D unresolved. Germline V lookup: CDR1 SGHDN, CDR2 FVKESK. The CDR3 is made up of 12 amino acids. V was cut by 1 base and J by 6 bases, with 4 bases left in between. The CDR3 loop is CASSQVLNTIYF. CDR3 in DNA: TGTGCCAGCAGCCAAGTTTTAAACACCATATATTTT. The full variable domain, rest sourced from reference TRBV14 and TRBJ1-3, is EAGVTQFPSHSVIEKGQTVTLRCDPISGHDNLYWYRRVMGKEIKFLLHFVKESKQDESGMPNNRFLAERTGGTYSTLKVQPAELEDSGVYFCASSQVLNTIYFGEGSWLTVV.

This clone was found a few times. The chain combines TRBV2 with TRBJ2-4, with D perhaps TRBD1 or TRBD2 (5 bases each). Germline V gene data show CDR1 as SNHLY and CDR2 as FYNNEI. The CDR3 contains 15 residues. V lost 4 bases, J lost 0 bases, and 10 bases lay in between. For the CDR3, the DNA is TGTGCCAGCAGTGGTCAGGGAGTAGCCAAAAACATTCAGTACTTC. Its translation: CASSGQGVAKNIQYF.

For this clone: Other DNA sequences in the same sample also yield this CDR3. The CDR3 sequence is CASSQVGQPQHF. The CDR3 DNA is TGCGCCAGCAGCCAAGTTGGTCAGCCCCAGCATTTT. The chain couples TRBV4-1 to TRBJ1-5, with no clear D. Germline CDR1 is MGHRA and CDR2 is YSYEKL. Trimming stripped 1 base from V and 6 bases from J, with 4 bases between. The CDR3 contains 12 residues.

The chain links TRBV6-5 to TRBJ1-5; D call uncertain. Trimming stripped 8 bases from V and 7 bases from J, with 3 bases between. This CDR3 has 9 amino acids. Germline CDR1 MNHEY, CDR2 SVGAGI. Here the CDR3 DNA reads TGTGCCAGCGGGCAGCCCCAGCATTTT. This encodes CASGQPQHF.

This clone occurred a few times. The rearrangement uses TRBV29-1 and TRBJ2-3; 8 bases agree with TRBD1. J gave up 3 bases and V 4 bases, and 6 bases lay outside the gene matches. CDR3 size: 14 residues. The germline V gene encodes CDR1 SQVTM and CDR2 ANQGSEA. As DNA, the CDR3 is TGCAGCGTTGTAGGGCAGGGGGCGACAGATACGCAGTATTTT. It translates to CSVVGQGATDTQYF.

The rearrangement joins TRBV1 to TRBJ1-1. TRBV1 is a pseudogene segment. The CDR3 sequence is 12 residues long. The CDR3 DNA is TGCACCAGTAGGGCGGAGAACACTGAAGCTTTCTTT. This sequence encodes CTSRAENTEAFF.

This clone was recorded once. The chain carries TRBV29-1 and TRBJ1-5; D unresolved. This CDR3 has 13 residues. CDR1 and CDR2 (germline): SQVTM, ANQGSEA. Trimming stripped 3 bases from V and 9 bases from J, with 15 bases between. CDR3 nucleotide sequence: TGCAGCGTTGATGGTGGCGTGGGTGGGCCCCAGCATTTT. Amino acids: CSVDGGVGGPQHF.

In its sample, this clone was seen a few times. V gene TRBV14 combines with J gene TRBJ1-2; D gene unclear. V shed 1 base and J shed 7 bases, with 10 bases lying between them. The CDR3 runs 13 residues. CDR1 and CDR2 from the germline V gene are SGHDN and FVKESK. The CDR3 DNA reads TGTGCCAGCAGCCAAGTTCGGGGTTTTGGCTACACCTTC. Residues: CASSQVRGFGYTF.

V gene TRBV2 combines with J gene TRBJ1-2; D not certain. Trimming took 6 bases from V and 7 from J, leaving 15 bases between them. Germline CDR1 SNHLY, CDR2 FYNNEI. The CDR3 loop spans 13 amino acids. The CDR3 protein is CASSGLSSRGYTF. The CDR3 DNA reads TGTGCCAGCAGCGGACTTAGCAGTCGTGGCTACACCTTC.